This T cell receptor beta chain appears in the sequencing data of a study of T cell repertoires in cytomegalovirus infection. In the study overall: Indications of both CMV infection and matching HLA type were provided by public TCR beta signatures.

Whole-study findings and limits: Of the TCR beta families, the public ones yielded a cumulative frequency that identified carriers of CMV plus the relevant HLA.

This clonotype was counted many times. Its antigen is not identified. Via MiXCR, TCRdb re-called the reads, giving one row per CDR3 protein. The sample lists around 130,000 distinct CDR3 sequences, roughly a quarter seen once, with 34% in the top ten. The V end was cut by 1 base, the J end by 10 bases, with 10 bases between. CDR3 length: 12 residues. V gene TRBV12-3 or TRBV12-4 combines with J gene TRBJ1-2, with D uncertain. This TCR was recovered from a human donor in good health (CMV status not recorded). Some clones in this sample may be carry-over from other donors' samples. Sequencing used PBMCs, sequenced either directly or after in vitro stimulation (not recorded which). The CDR3 region has the DNA TGTGCCAGCAGTTTAGTGGATAGTCACTACACCTTC. It codes for CASSLVDSHYTF.